The T cell receptor beta chain under discussion was sequenced for a study of shared clonotypes between healthy human individuals. A single count supports this clone. Its antigen is still unknown. Overall study findings and caveats: Depth was large, yet rarefaction showed that sorted-subset sequencing was incomplete. With few donors, the genetic and exposure-history diversity represented was limited.

Cells designated naive CD8 were CD45RO-negative and were positively selected for CCR7, with terminally differentiated effector memory CD45RA+ cells excluded. Sorted-subset replicate PCR reactions contained 200 ng DNA, corresponding to approximately 30,000 T cell genomes. Sequencing used immunoSEQ multiplex PCR; TCRdb keeps in-frame clones, though not all of them. The data contain nearly 2 million clones, about 94% of them singletons. V was clipped by 5 bases and J by 2 bases; unmatched bases: 6. The germline gives CDR1 SGHVS, CDR2 FQNEAQ. The CDR3 has 16 amino acids. This sequence joins TRBV7-8 and TRBJ2-3; 11 bases fit TRBD2. Material for sequencing was naive CD8+ T cells sorted from blood. The source is a man aged 18 to 35 in good health. CDR3 sequence (DNA): TGTGCCAGCAGCACCGGACTAGCGGGCTTCACAGATACGCAGTATTTT. Residues: CASSTGLAGFTDTQYF.